What follows are 19 T cell receptor beta chains derived from one specimen sequenced in a study of blood T cell repertoires in COVID-19. The assay was immunoSEQ multiplex PCR, and TCRdb's table has in-frame clones only and misses some. This table has 65,000 to 80,000 clones, about 89% appearing once. Sequenced material: peripheral blood. Every receptor here comes from a man aged 50-59 years with active COVID-19.

This chain links TRBV5-6 with TRBJ2-1; D may be TRBD1 (5 bases). Trimming removed 4 bases at V and 0 bases at J, with 11 bases between. This CDR3 comprises 15 residues. Germline CDR1 SGHDT, CDR2 YYEEEE. The CDR3 bases are TGTGCCAGCAGCGAACTCGACAGCTCCTACAATGAGCAGTTCTTC. This codes for CASSELDSSYNEQFF. The full variable domain, completed using reference TRBV5-6 and TRBJ2-1, is DAGVTQSPTHLIKTRGQQVTLRCSPKSGHDTVSWYQQALGQGPQFIFQYYEEEERQRGNFPDRFSGHQFPNYSSELNVNALLLGDSALYLCASSELDSSYNEQFFGPGTRLTVL.

The chain uses TRBV7-2 and TRBJ2-3, with a possible D match to TRBD2 (5 bases). This CDR3 region has 13 residues. Trimming removed 0 bases at V and 6 bases at J, with 7 bases between. Germline loops: CDR1 SGHTA, CDR2 FQGNSA. CDR3 protein: CASSLAGEDTQYF. In DNA form, the CDR3 reads TGTGCCAGCAGCTTAGCGGGAGAGGATACGCAGTATTTT.

This clone was recorded once. The rearrangement links TRBV7-2 to TRBJ1-5, with D unclear. This CDR3 is built from 15 residues. Germline CDR1 and CDR2: SGHTA and FQGNSA. V dropped 1 base and J dropped 5 bases, with 12 bases sitting between them. The CDR3 nucleotides read TGTGCCAGCAGCTTAGACCCAGGAAATTATCAGCCCCAGCATTTT. Its protein is CASSLDPGNYQPQHF.

The chain uses TRBV28 and TRBJ2-7, with TRBD2 matching 14 bases. CDR3 length: 16 residues. Trimming cost V 3 bases and J 3 bases; bases outside gene matches: 4. The germline V gene has CDR1 MDHEN and CDR2 SYDVKM. The CDR3 sequence is CASSFLGLAGDYEQYF. DNA for the CDR3: TGTGCCAGCAGTTTCCTGGGACTAGCGGGAGACTACGAGCAGTACTTC. Variable domain in full (rest from reference TRBV28 and TRBJ2-7): DVKVTQSSRYLVKRTGEKVFLECVQDMDHENMFWYRQDPGLGLRLIYFSYDVKMKEKGDIPEGYSVSREKKERFSLILESASTNQTSMYLCASSFLGLAGDYEQYFGPGTRLTVT.

This clone was seen a few times. This CDR3 is CASSLAHGEQFF. Here the CDR3 DNA reads TGTGCCAGCAGCTTAGCCCACGGGGAGCAGTTCTTC. The chain recombines TRBV7-2 with TRBJ2-1; D gene unclear. Germline lookup yields CDR1 SGHTA and CDR2 FQGNSA. The ends were cut back, 0 bases at V and 10 bases at J, with 7 bases in the middle. The CDR3 is 12 amino acids. Filled out from reference TRBV7-2 and TRBJ2-1, the complete variable domain reads GAGVSQSPSNKVTEKGKDVELRCDPISGHTALYWYRQSLGQGLEFLIYFQGNSAPDKSGLPSDRFSAERTGGSVSTLTIQRTQQEDSAVYLCASSLAHGEQFFGPGTRLTVL.

The chain uses TRBV7-2 and TRBJ2-7; 7 bases map to TRBD1. V lost 6 bases and J lost 2; bases outside the gene matches: 7. The germline V gene has CDR1 SGHTA and CDR2 FQGNSA. This CDR3 is built from 14 residues. The CDR3 spells CASRSGQPTYEQYF. The DNA for the CDR3 is TGTGCCAGCAGATCGGGACAGCCTACCTACGAGCAGTACTTC.

The chain is built from TRBV19 and TRBJ2-1; a possible D gene is TRBD2 (5 bases). The CDR3 sequence is 14 residues long. Germline CDR1 and CDR2: LNHDA and SQIVND (reference sequence). V gave up 4 bases and J gave up 10 bases, with 17 bases separating them. CDR3 protein: CASSNDIMRGEQFF. CDR3 sequence (DNA): TGTGCCAGTAGTAACGACATAATGCGCGGGGAGCAGTTCTTC.

V gene TRBV6-1 combines with J gene TRBJ2-3, with D perhaps TRBD2 (6 bases). The germline V gene has CDR1 MNHNS and CDR2 SASEGT. V was shortened by 1 base and J by 0 bases, with 11 bases between the two germline ends. There are 16 residues in the CDR3. Here the CDR3 DNA reads TGTGCCAGCAGTGAAGGGAGGGGTGAAAGCACAGATACGCAGTATTTT. It specifies CASSEGRGESTDTQYF.

The V gene is TRBV2, the J gene TRBJ2-3; 9 bases are a match to TRBD1. J was trimmed by 4 bases and V by 4 bases; bases with no gene match: 3. From germline, CDR1 is SNHLY and CDR2 FYNNEI. This CDR3 comprises 14 residues. CDR3 region: CASSGGQGPDTQYF. The CDR3 bases are TGTGCCAGCAGTGGGGGACAGGGACCAGATACGCAGTATTTT.

The J gene is TRBJ1-2, the V gene TRBV6-6, with D maybe TRBD1 (6 bases). Germline CDR1 is MNHNY and CDR2 is SVGAGI (reference sequence). This CDR3 is built from 14 residues. The V end was cut by 0 bases, the J end by 9 bases, with 14 bases between. The CDR3 region is CASSYSTGPVSYTF. In nucleotides, the CDR3 is TGTGCCAGCAGTTACTCGACAGGACCTGTCAGCTACACCTTC.

The chain uses TRBV28 and TRBJ2-7, with D possibly matching TRBD1 (6 bases). Between the trimmed V and J ends, which lost 3 bases and 2 bases, there was a span of 14 bases. CDR3 size: 15 residues. CDR1 MDHEN and CDR2 SYDVKM come from the germline V gene. The CDR3: CASSFTTGVTYEQYF. Written as DNA, the CDR3 is TGTGCCAGCAGTTTTACGACAGGTGTTACCTACGAGCAGTACTTC.

The CDR3: CASSPSDRGRVYGYTF. As DNA, the CDR3 is TGTGCCAGCTCACCTTCCGACAGGGGGCGAGTCTATGGCTACACCTTC. This rearrangement joins TRBV18 to TRBJ1-2, with 10 bases that match TRBD1. The germline V gene encodes CDR1 KGHSH and CDR2 LQKENI. The CDR3 contains 16 residues. V shed 3 bases and J 4 bases; nucleotides not matched to a gene: 8.

This clone has more than one count but fewer than ten. The chain couples TRBV12-3 or TRBV12-4 to TRBJ1-2; D may be TRBD1 (6 bases). The CDR3 loop spans 12 amino acids. V lost 7 bases and J 6 bases, leaving 12 bases between the germline ends. CDR3 DNA sequence: TGTGCCAGCACCGCGGACAGTCATGGCTACACCTTC. It specifies CASTADSHGYTF.

The chain carries TRBV28 and TRBJ2-5; 8 bases match TRBD1. Trimming removed 5 bases from V and 4 bases from J; junction bases left unmatched: 12. CDR3 size: 16 residues. CDR1 and CDR2 from the germline V gene are MDHEN and SYDVKM. CDR3 region: CASSEWVQGAGETQYF. DNA for the CDR3: TGTGCCAGCAGTGAATGGGTGCAGGGGGCGGGAGAGACCCAGTACTTC.

The chain has TRBV28 and TRBJ1-3; a weak D match, TRBD1 (5 bases). V was cut by 2 bases and J by 0 bases, with 11 bases left in between. From germline, CDR1 is MDHEN and CDR2 SYDVKM. CDR3 length: 16 residues. DNA of the CDR3: TGTGCCAGCAGTTTACCTGGACACCGCTCTGGAAACACCATATATTTT. This encodes CASSLPGHRSGNTIYF.

The chain links TRBV4-1 to TRBJ2-7; a weak D match, TRBD1 (6 bases). Germline CDR1 MGHRA, CDR2 YSYEKL. The CDR3 loop spans 14 amino acids. The V and J ends lost 0 bases and 5 bases respectively, with 11 bases between them. CDR3 in amino acids: CASSQDRGYDEQYF. In DNA form, the CDR3 reads TGCGCCAGCAGCCAAGACAGGGGTTACGACGAGCAGTACTTC.

This chain connects TRBV3-1 (or the pseudogene TRBV3-2) to TRBJ2-1; the match to TRBD1 covers 10 bases. Germline CDR1 and CDR2: LGHDT and YNNKEL (reference sequence). Unmatched junction bases numbered 12, after V lost 8 bases and J lost 8 bases. The CDR3 has 15 residues. The CDR3 region is CASGGTGANQDEQFF. DNA for the CDR3: TGTGCCAGCGGAGGGACAGGGGCAAATCAGGATGAGCAGTTCTTC.

The chain recombines TRBV5-6 with TRBJ2-5; D unclear. V was trimmed by 4 bases and J by 1 base, leaving 11 bases between them. Germline V gives CDR1 SGHDT, CDR2 YYEEEE. The CDR3 is 14 residues long. This CDR3 is CASSLRVLQETQYF. For the CDR3, the DNA is TGTGCCAGCAGCCTTCGGGTACTCCAAGAGACCCAGTACTTC. Complete variable domain (other parts from reference TRBV5-6 and TRBJ2-5): DAGVTQSPTHLIKTRGQQVTLRCSPKSGHDTVSWYQQALGQGPQFIFQYYEEEERQRGNFPDRFSGHQFPNYSSELNVNALLLGDSALYLCASSLRVLQETQYFGPGTRLLVL.

The rearrangement joins TRBV13 to TRBJ2-3; TRBD2 agrees at 13 bases. The CDR3 consists of 16 residues. The germline gives CDR1 PRHDT, CDR2 FYEKMQ (reference sequence). The V and J ends lost 0 bases and 9 bases, in that order; junction bases with no gene match: 6. DNA of the CDR3: TGTGCCAGCAGCTTAGGGGCCCTGACTAGCGGGGGGACGCAGTATTTT. This translates into CASSLGALTSGGTQYF.